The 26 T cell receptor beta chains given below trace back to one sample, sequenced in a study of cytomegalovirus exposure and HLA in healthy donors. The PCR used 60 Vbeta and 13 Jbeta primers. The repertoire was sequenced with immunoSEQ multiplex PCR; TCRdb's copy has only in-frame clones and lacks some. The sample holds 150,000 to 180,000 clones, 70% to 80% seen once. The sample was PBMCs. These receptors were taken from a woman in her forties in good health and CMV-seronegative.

The CDR3 here is CASSLPGTGDGEQYF. DNA of the CDR3: TGTGCCAGCAGTTTACCCGGGACAGGGGACGGGGAGCAGTACTTC. The chain carries TRBV27 and TRBJ2-7, with TRBD1 matching over 10 bases. Per germline, CDR1 MNHEY and CDR2 SMNVEV (reference sequence). V was clipped by 2 bases and J by 7 bases; unmatched bases: 8. The CDR3 totals 15 residues.

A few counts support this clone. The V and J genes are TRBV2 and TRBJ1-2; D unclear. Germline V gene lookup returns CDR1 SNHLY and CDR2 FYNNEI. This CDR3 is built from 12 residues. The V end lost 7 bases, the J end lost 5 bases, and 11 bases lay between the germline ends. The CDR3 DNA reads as TGTGCCAGCAAGAGGGTTGGGTATGGCTACACCTTC. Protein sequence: CASKRVGYGYTF.

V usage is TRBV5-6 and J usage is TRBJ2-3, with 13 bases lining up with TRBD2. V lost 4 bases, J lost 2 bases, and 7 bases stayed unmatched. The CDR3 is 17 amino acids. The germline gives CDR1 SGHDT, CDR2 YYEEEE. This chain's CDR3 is CASSNLGLAGVTDTQYF. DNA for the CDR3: TGTGCCAGCAGCAATTTAGGACTAGCGGGAGTCACAGATACGCAGTATTTT. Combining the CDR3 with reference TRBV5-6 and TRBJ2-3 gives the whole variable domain DAGVTQSPTHLIKTRGQQVTLRCSPKSGHDTVSWYQQALGQGPQFIFQYYEEEERQRGNFPDRFSGHQFPNYSSELNVNALLLGDSALYLCASSNLGLAGVTDTQYFGPGTRLTVL.

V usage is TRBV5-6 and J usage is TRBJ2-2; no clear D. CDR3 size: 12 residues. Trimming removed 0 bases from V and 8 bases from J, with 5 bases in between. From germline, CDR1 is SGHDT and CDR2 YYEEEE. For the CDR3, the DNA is TGTGCCAGCAGCTTGGCTCTAGGGGAGCTGTTTTTT. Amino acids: CASSLALGELFF.

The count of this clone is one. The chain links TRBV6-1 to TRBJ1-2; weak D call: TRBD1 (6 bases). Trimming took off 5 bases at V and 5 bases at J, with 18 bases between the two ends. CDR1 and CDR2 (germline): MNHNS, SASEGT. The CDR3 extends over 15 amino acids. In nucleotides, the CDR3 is TGTGCCAGCAGTAATATACAGGGATCGCAGTATGGCTACACCTTC. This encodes CASSNIQGSQYGYTF.

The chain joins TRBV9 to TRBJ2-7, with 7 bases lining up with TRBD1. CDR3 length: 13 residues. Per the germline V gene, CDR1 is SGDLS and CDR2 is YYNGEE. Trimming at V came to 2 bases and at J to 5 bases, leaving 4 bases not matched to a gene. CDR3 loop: CASSVGTAHEQYF. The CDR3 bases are TGTGCCAGCAGCGTGGGGACAGCTCACGAGCAGTACTTC.

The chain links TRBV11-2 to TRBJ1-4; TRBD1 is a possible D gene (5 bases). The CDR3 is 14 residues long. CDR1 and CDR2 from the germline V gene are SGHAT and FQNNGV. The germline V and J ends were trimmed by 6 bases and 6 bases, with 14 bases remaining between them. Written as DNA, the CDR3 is TGTGCCAGCAGAAATACGTGGGGGGATGAAAAACTGTTTTTT. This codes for CASRNTWGDEKLFF.

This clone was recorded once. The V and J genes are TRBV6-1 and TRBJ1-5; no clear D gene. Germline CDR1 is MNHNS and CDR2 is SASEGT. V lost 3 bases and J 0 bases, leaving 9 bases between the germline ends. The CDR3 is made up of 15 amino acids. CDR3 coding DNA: TGTGCCAGCAGTGAGTCCACTAATAGCAATCAGCCCCAGCATTTT. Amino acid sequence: CASSESTNSNQPQHF.

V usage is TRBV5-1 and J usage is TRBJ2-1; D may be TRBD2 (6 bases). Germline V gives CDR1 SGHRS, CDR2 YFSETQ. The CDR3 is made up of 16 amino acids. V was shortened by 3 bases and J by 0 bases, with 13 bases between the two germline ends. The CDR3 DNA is TGCGCCAGCAGCTGGGCGGGAAGGAGCTCCTACAATGAGCAGTTCTTC. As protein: CASSWAGRSSYNEQFF.

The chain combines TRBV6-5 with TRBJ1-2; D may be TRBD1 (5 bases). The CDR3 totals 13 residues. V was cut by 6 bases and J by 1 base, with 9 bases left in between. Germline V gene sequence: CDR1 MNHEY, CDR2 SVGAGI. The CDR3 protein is CASRHDSNYGYTF. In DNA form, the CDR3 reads TGTGCCAGCAGGCACGACAGTAACTATGGCTACACCTTC.

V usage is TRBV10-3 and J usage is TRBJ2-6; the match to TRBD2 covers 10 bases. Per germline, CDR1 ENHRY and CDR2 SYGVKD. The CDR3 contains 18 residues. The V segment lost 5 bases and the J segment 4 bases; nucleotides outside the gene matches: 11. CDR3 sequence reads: CAISNVAGGESGANVLTF. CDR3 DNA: TGTGCCATCAGTAACGTAGCGGGAGGAGAATCAGGGGCCAACGTCCTGACTTTC.

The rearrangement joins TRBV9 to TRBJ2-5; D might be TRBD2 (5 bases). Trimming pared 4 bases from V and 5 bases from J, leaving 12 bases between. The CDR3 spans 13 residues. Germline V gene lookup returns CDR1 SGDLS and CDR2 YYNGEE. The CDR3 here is CASSQTLAETQYF. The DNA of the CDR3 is TGTGCCAGCAGCCAAACCTTAGCGGAGACCCAGTACTTC.

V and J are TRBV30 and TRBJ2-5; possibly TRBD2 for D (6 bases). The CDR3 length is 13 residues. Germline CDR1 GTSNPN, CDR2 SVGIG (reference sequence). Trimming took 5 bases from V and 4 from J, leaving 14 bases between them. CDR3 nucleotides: TGTGCCTGGGAATGGGTCGGGGGAGAGACCCAGTACTTC. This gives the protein CAWEWVGGETQYF.

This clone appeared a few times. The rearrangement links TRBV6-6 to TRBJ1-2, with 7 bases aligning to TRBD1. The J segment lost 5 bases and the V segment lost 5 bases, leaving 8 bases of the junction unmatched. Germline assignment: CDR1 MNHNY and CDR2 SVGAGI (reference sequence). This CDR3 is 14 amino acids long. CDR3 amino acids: CASSPGTEVYGYTF. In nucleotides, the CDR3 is TGTGCCAGCAGTCCGGGGACAGAGGTTTATGGCTACACCTTC.

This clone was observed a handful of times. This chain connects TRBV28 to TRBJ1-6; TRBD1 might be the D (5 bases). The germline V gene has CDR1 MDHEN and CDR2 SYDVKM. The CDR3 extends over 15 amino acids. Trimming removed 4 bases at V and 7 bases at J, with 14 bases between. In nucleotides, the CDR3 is TGTGCCAGCAGTTCCCGGCAGGGCCCGAATTCACCCCTCCACTTT. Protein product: CASSSRQGPNSPLHF.

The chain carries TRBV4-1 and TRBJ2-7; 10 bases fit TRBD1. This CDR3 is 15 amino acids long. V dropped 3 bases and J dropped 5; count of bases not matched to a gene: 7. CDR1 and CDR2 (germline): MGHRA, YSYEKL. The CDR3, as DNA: TGCGCCAGCAGCCACGGGACAGGGGATTTCGACGAGCAGTACTTC. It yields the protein CASSHGTGDFDEQYF.

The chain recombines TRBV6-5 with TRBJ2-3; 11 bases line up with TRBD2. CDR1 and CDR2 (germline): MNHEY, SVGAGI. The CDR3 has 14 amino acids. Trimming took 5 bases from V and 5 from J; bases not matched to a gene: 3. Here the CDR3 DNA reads TGTGCCAGCAGTCTACTAGCGGGAGTAGATACGCAGTATTTT. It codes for CASSLLAGVDTQYF.

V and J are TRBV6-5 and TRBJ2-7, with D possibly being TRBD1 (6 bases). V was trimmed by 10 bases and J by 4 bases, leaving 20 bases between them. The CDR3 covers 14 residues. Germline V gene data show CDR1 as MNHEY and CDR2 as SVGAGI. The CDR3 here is CATRNRDNRYEQYF. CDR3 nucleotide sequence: TGTGCCACCCGAAACCGGGACAACCGGTACGAGCAGTACTTC.

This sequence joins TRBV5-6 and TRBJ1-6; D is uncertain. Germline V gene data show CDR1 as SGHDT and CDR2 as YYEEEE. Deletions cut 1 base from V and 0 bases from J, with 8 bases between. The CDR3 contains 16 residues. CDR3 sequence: CASSLLGSSYNSPLHF. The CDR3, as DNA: TGTGCCAGCAGCTTGCTGGGGAGCTCCTATAATTCACCCCTCCACTTT.

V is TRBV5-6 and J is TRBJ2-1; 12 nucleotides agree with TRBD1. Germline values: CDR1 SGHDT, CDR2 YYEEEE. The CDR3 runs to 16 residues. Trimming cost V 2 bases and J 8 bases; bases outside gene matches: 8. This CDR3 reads CASSLFKGQGAHEQFF. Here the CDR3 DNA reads TGTGCCAGCAGCTTATTTAAGGGACAGGGGGCCCATGAGCAGTTCTTC.

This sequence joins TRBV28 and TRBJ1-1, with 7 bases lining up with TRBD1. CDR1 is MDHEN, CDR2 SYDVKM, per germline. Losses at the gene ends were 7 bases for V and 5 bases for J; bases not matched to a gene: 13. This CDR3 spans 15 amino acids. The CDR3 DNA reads TGTGCCAGCATACCGTTGGCCCAGGGGGTGACTGAAGCTTTCTTT. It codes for CASIPLAQGVTEAFF. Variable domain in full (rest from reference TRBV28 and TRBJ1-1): DVKVTQSSRYLVKRTGEKVFLECVQDMDHENMFWYRQDPGLGLRLIYFSYDVKMKEKGDIPEGYSVSREKKERFSLILESASTNQTSMYLCASIPLAQGVTEAFFGQGTRLTVV.

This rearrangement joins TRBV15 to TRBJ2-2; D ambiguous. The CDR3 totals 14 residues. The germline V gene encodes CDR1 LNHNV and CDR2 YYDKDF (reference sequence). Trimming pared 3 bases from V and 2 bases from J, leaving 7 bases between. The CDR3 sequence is CATSRPSNTGELFF. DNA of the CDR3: TGTGCCACCAGCAGGCCGAGCAACACCGGGGAGCTGTTTTTT.

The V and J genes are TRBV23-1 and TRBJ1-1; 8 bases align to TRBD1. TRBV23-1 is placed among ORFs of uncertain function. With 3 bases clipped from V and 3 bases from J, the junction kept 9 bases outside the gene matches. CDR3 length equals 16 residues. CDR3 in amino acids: CASSQTPRDRHTEAFF. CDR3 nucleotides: TGCGCCAGCAGTCAGACCCCCCGGGACAGGCACACTGAAGCTTTCTTT.

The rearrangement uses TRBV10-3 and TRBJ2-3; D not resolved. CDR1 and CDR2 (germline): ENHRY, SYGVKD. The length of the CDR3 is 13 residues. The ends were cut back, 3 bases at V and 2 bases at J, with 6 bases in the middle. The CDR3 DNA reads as TGTGCCATCAGTGATGAGGACACAGATACGCAGTATTTT. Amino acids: CAISDEDTDTQYF.

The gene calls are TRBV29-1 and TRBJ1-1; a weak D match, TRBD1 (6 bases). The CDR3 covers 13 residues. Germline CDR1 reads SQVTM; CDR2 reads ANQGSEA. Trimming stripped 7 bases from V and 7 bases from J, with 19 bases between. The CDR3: CSGGNRERGEAFF. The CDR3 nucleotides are TGCAGCGGTGGGAACAGGGAAAGGGGTGAAGCTTTCTTT.

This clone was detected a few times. CDR3 in amino acids: CASSPAPDRVGNYGYTF. The DNA for the CDR3 is TGCGCCAGCAGCCCGGCTCCAGACAGGGTGGGTAACTATGGCTACACCTTC. The V gene is TRBV4-1, the J gene TRBJ1-2; 7 nucleotides agree with TRBD1. CDR3 length: 17 amino acids. Germline trimming cut 4 bases from V and 1 base from J; bases unmatched to any gene: 12. Germline lookup yields CDR1 MGHRA and CDR2 YSYEKL.